A single sample gave rise to the 7 T cell receptor beta chains below, sequenced in a study of T-cell memory formation after mild COVID-19. TCRdb re-analysed the 5' RACE reads in MiXCR, keeping a single row per CDR3 protein. This table has about 360,000 distinct CDR3 sequences, 10% to 15% appearing once. Sequencing was done on a sample of PBMCs or a T cell subset sorted from them (not recorded which). These receptors were collected from a man aged 18 to 30 who had mild COVID-19 (a few samples of this study predate the infection). Cell type and time point are not known.

This clonotype was seen many times. The rearrangement uses TRBV4-3 and TRBJ2-1; D gene ambiguous. This CDR3 comprises 15 residues. V dropped 0 bases and J dropped 7 bases, with 13 bases sitting between them. Germline CDR1 LGHNA, CDR2 YSLEER. The CDR3 region has the DNA TGCGCCAGCAGCCAAGATCCCGAGACTGTAAATGAGCAGTTCTTC. It is translated as CASSQDPETVNEQFF.

J is TRBJ2-2 and V is TRBV28, with a weak D call TRBD1 (5 bases). The germline CDR1 and CDR2 sequences are MDHEN and SYDVKM. The ends were cut back, 5 bases at V and 1 base at J, with 11 bases in the middle. This CDR3 comprises 15 residues. This CDR3 reads CASSLLTGNTGELFF. The DNA for the CDR3 is TGTGCCAGCAGTCTCCTTACAGGGAACACCGGGGAGCTGTTTTTT.

This clonotype was observed a few times. The rearrangement links TRBV12-3 or TRBV12-4 to TRBJ2-7, with D unresolved. V lost 3 bases and J lost 5, with 14 bases in between. This CDR3 has 14 amino acids. As DNA, the CDR3 is TGTGCCAGCAGTTTTAATACTCCCAGCCACGAGCAGTACTTC. Its translation is CASSFNTPSHEQYF.

In this sample, this clonotype turned up many times. The chain employs TRBV7-9 and TRBJ2-7, with D unresolved. V dropped 3 bases and J dropped 7 bases, with 7 bases sitting between them. CDR3 length: 11 amino acids. Germline V CDR1 and CDR2: SEHNR, FQNEAQ (reference sequence). CDR3 protein: CASSFLGEQYF. In DNA, the CDR3 is TGTGCCAGCAGCTTCCTGGGGGAGCAGTACTTC.

This clonotype has a handful of counts. The V and J genes are TRBV20-1 and TRBJ1-1; D call uncertain. The CDR3 has 14 amino acids. The ends were cut back, 6 bases at V and 3 bases at J, with 17 bases in the middle. Per germline, CDR1 DFQATT and CDR2 SNEGSKA (reference sequence). CDR3 DNA sequence: TGCAGTGCCATGCGTTGGAGGGAGGACACTGAAGCTTTCTTT. Its translation is CSAMRWREDTEAFF.

Remarks on this clonotype: A single base separates this from a much larger clone, so it may be a read error. The chain recombines TRBV7-9 with TRBJ2-5; D unresolved. The CDR3 length is 15 residues. Trimming removed 4 bases from V and 5 bases from J, with 17 bases in between. CDR1 is SEHNR, CDR2 FQNEAQ, per germline (reference sequence). In DNA form, the CDR3 reads TGTGCCAGCAGCTACTGGACCAAACACGGGGAGACCCAGTACTTC. Translated: CASSYWTKHGETQYF. The whole variable domain, filled in from reference TRBV7-9 and TRBJ2-5, reads DTGVSQNPRHKITKRGQNVTFRCDPISEHNRLYWYRQTLGQGPEFLTYFQNEAQLEKSRLLSDRFSAERPKGSFSTLEIQRTEQGDSAMYLCASSYWTKHGETQYFGPGTRLLVL.

This clonotype came up a few times. This chain joins TRBV19 and TRBJ2-3; 10 bases agree with TRBD2. The junction had 9 bases not matched to a gene; V was cut back by 7 bases and J by 8 bases. Germline V gene sequence: CDR1 LNHDA, CDR2 SQIVND (reference sequence). This CDR3 has 14 amino acids. CDR3 loop: CASMVAGGRRTQYF. The CDR3 DNA reads TGTGCCAGTATGGTAGCGGGGGGTCGCCGTACGCAGTATTTT.